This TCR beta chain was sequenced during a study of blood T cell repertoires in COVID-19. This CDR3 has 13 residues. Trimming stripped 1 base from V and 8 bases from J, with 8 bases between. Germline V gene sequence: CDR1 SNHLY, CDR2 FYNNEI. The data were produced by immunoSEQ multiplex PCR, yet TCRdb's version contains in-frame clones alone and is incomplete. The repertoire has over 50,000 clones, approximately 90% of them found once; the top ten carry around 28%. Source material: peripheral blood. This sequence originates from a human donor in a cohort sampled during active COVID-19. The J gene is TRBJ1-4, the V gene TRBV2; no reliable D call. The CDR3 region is CASSEGAREKLFF. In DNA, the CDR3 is TGTGCCAGCAGTGAAGGGGCACGGGAAAAACTGTTTTTT.